Shown below are 21 T cell receptor beta chains from a single sample sequenced in a study of shared clonotypes between healthy human individuals. Some clones are missing from TCRdb's copy, which holds only in-frame ones; the method was immunoSEQ multiplex PCR. There are 400,000 to 600,000 clones in the sample; roughly 80% occur only once, and roughly an eighth lies in the top ten. Sequenced material: PBMCs. The source is a woman aged 40 to 50 in good health. Some clones in this sample may be carry-over from other donors' samples.

V and J are TRBV7-9 and TRBJ2-7; 10 bases agree with TRBD1. Per the germline V gene, CDR1 is SEHNR and CDR2 is FQNEAQ (reference sequence). V lost 5 bases and J lost 2; bases outside the gene matches: 9. The CDR3 spans 16 residues. The CDR3 coding sequence is TGTGCCAGCAGCCCATTTCCGGGACAGGGGACCTACGAGCAGTACTTC. Translated: CASSPFPGQGTYEQYF.

The J gene is TRBJ2-1, the V gene TRBV4-1, with 10 bases identical to TRBD2. Germline loops: CDR1 MGHRA, CDR2 YSYEKL. The CDR3 length is 16 residues. V shed 1 base and J 5 bases; nucleotides not matched to a gene: 5. In DNA form, the CDR3 reads TGCGCCAGCAGCCAAGGCCTAGCGGGAGTAGACAATGAGCAGTTCTTC. It translates to CASSQGLAGVDNEQFF.

The chain uses TRBV18 and TRBJ1-1; D might be TRBD1 (6 bases). This CDR3 comprises 13 residues. Trimming cost V 4 bases and J 2 bases, with 8 bases left between them. Per germline, CDR1 KGHSH and CDR2 LQKENI. The CDR3 reads CASSLQGNTEAFF. CDR3 DNA sequence: TGTGCCAGCTCACTACAGGGAAACACTGAAGCTTTCTTT.

This chain uses TRBV29-1 with TRBJ1-1; 8 bases are a match to TRBD1. Per the germline V gene, CDR1 is SQVTM and CDR2 is ANQGSEA. V shed 5 bases and J 0 bases; nucleotides not matched to a gene: 2. This CDR3 contains 13 residues. CDR3 region: CSVLGQVNTEAFF. For the CDR3, the DNA is TGCAGCGTTCTGGGACAGGTGAACACTGAAGCTTTCTTT.

Note on this clone: The same CDR3 arises from other DNA sequences in this sample as well. The V call is TRBV30, the J call TRBJ2-7; TRBD2 matches at 7 bases. V shed 0 bases, J shed 0 bases, and the junction held 2 bases outside the gene matches. The CDR3 is 14 amino acids. The germline gives CDR1 GTSNPN, CDR2 SVGIG (reference sequence). CDR3 loop: CAWSVGGSSYEQYF. CDR3 DNA sequence: TGTGCCTGGAGTGTAGGCGGGAGCTCCTACGAGCAGTACTTC.

The chain employs TRBV27 and TRBJ2-5; 11 nucleotides align to TRBD2. The CDR3 covers 14 residues. V shed 6 bases and J 5 bases; nucleotides not matched to a gene: 5. Germline-derived CDR1 and CDR2 are MNHEY and SMNVEV (reference sequence). This chain's CDR3 is CASSQLAGVETQYF. The CDR3, as DNA: TGTGCCAGCAGCCAACTAGCGGGAGTGGAGACCCAGTACTTC.

This chain links TRBV14 with TRBJ2-3; 10 bases are a match to TRBD2. The CDR3 consists of 17 residues. Unmatched junction bases numbered 7, after V lost 0 bases and J lost 4 bases. CDR1 SGHDN and CDR2 FVKESK come from the germline V gene. The CDR3 region has the DNA TGTGCCAGCAGCCAAGATTGGTCGGGACTAGCGCCAGATACGCAGTATTTT. Protein sequence: CASSQDWSGLAPDTQYF.

As concerns this clone: The germline gene is not matched at one end of the junction; a read error may be the cause. CDR3: CASSIVVDHETQYF. In DNA, the CDR3 is TGTGCCAGCTCAATAGTAGTGGACCATGAGACCCAGTACTTC. This sequence joins TRBV18 and TRBJ2-5; D remains unclear. The CDR3 contains 14 residues. Germline CDR1 is KGHSH and CDR2 is LQKENI.

The chain couples TRBV19 to TRBJ1-1, with TRBD1 identical over 8 bases. Unmatched junction bases numbered 7, after V lost 7 bases and J lost 3 bases. CDR1 is LNHDA and CDR2 is SQIVND in the germline V gene (reference sequence). The CDR3 covers 14 residues. This CDR3 reads CASTRTGFDTEAFF. CDR3 sequence (DNA): TGTGCCAGTACCCGGACAGGGTTTGACACTGAAGCTTTCTTT.

Only one count was recorded for this clone. The chain combines TRBV2 with TRBJ1-4, with TRBD1 as a possible D gene (5 bases). Looked up from germline, CDR1 is SNHLY and CDR2 is FYNNEI. This CDR3 is built from 15 residues. Trimming shortened V by 6 bases and J by 3 bases, and 14 bases separated the two germline ends. CDR3: CASRKGNVANEKLFF. CDR3 bases: TGTGCCAGCAGGAAGGGGAACGTGGCTAATGAAAAACTGTTTTTT.

J is TRBJ2-7 and V is TRBV19; possibly TRBD1 for D (6 bases). Germline CDR1 reads LNHDA; CDR2 reads SQIVND (reference sequence). This CDR3 has 13 amino acids. Deletions cut 8 bases from V and 0 bases from J, with 11 bases between. The CDR3 sequence: CASLGTNSYEQYF. CDR3 DNA: TGTGCCAGTTTGGGGACAAACTCCTACGAGCAGTACTTC. The full variable domain, with the rest looked up from reference TRBV19 and TRBJ2-7, is DGGITQSPKYLFRKEGQNVTLSCEQNLNHDAMYWYRQDPGQGLRLIYYSQIVNDFQKGDIAEGYSVSREKKESFPLTVTSAQKNPTAFYLCASLGTNSYEQYFGPGTRLTVT.

This chain joins TRBV18 and TRBJ1-3, with a possible D match to TRBD1 (5 bases). CDR1 and CDR2 (germline): KGHSH, LQKENI. CDR3 length: 13 residues. Between the trimmed V and J ends, which lost 2 bases and 4 bases, there was a span of 6 bases. Written as DNA, the CDR3 is TGTGCCAGCTCACCATCAGGGGGAAACACCATATATTTT. Amino acid sequence: CASSPSGGNTIYF.

Of note for this clone: Other DNA sequences in the same sample also yield this CDR3. This chain uses TRBV5-1 with TRBJ2-3; TRBD2 might be the D (6 bases). Trimming took off 0 bases at V and 3 bases at J, with 11 bases between the two ends. This CDR3 is 15 amino acids long. Germline V gene sequence: CDR1 SGHRS, CDR2 YFSETQ. The CDR3 sequence is CASSLEGRSTDTQYF. The CDR3 DNA reads TGCGCCAGCAGCTTGGAGGGGAGGTCGACAGATACGCAGTATTTT.

Points on this clone: A far larger clone is off by one base, so a read error is likely. The same CDR3 can be traced to other DNA sequences in this sample. This chain links TRBV19 with TRBJ2-2; TRBD2 aligns across 13 bases. Per the germline V gene, CDR1 is LNHDA and CDR2 is SQIVND (reference sequence). This CDR3 spans 17 amino acids. The CDR3 sequence is CASRDPGLAGVSGELFF. The CDR3 DNA is TGTGCCAGTAGGGATCCCGGACTAGCGGGAGTGTCCGGGGAGCTGTTTTTC.

This clone was seen ten or more times. The V call is TRBV7-9, the J call TRBJ2-5, with D possibly being TRBD2 (6 bases). Trimming removed 7 bases at V and 1 base at J, with 10 bases between. This CDR3 is 13 amino acids long. CDR1 is SEHNR, CDR2 FQNEAQ, per germline (reference sequence). CDR3 sequence: CASTLGGQETQYF. DNA of the CDR3: TGTGCCAGCACCCTGGGGGGCCAAGAGACCCAGTACTTC.

This chain uses TRBV11-2 with TRBJ1-2, with TRBD1 matching 9 bases. There are 12 residues in the CDR3. V gave up 6 bases and J gave up 8 bases; unmatched junction bases: 4. Germline V lookup: CDR1 SGHAT, CDR2 FQNNGV. In DNA form, the CDR3 reads TGTGCCAGCAGACCACAGGGGGCGGGCTACACCTTC. Its protein product is CASRPQGAGYTF.

There are a few counts of this clone. V is TRBV29-1 and J is TRBJ1-3; 7 bases align to TRBD1. Per germline, CDR1 SQVTM and CDR2 ANQGSEA. The V gene end was trimmed by 7 bases and the J gene end by 0 bases; junction bases not matched to a gene: 3. The CDR3 is made up of 13 amino acids. In DNA form, the CDR3 reads TGCAGCGCGGGACAGACCTCTGGAAACACCATATATTTT. Translated: CSAGQTSGNTIYF.

There are a few counts of this clone. This sequence joins TRBV2 and TRBJ2-7; D is possibly TRBD2 (6 bases). CDR3 size: 12 residues. Germline CDR1 is SNHLY and CDR2 is FYNNEI. The ends were cut back, 4 bases at V and 6 bases at J, with 10 bases in the middle. In DNA, the CDR3 is TGTGCCAGCAGTGTGGGGAGGCGCGAGCAGTACTTC. Protein: CASSVGRREQYF.

The chain carries TRBV2 and TRBJ2-5, with a weak D call TRBD2 (6 bases). Germline CDR1 and CDR2: SNHLY and FYNNEI. Trimming removed 10 bases from V and 7 bases from J, with 19 bases in between. The CDR3 has 13 amino acids. CDR3 nucleotide sequence: TGTGCCATCTCGGAGGGCGGTAGGGGGACCCAGTACTTC. This sequence encodes CAISEGGRGTQYF.

This sequence joins TRBV27 and TRBJ2-3; TRBD1 is a possible D gene (6 bases). Germline V gives CDR1 MNHEY, CDR2 SMNVEV (reference sequence). The germline V and J ends were trimmed by 7 bases and 5 bases, with 22 bases remaining between them. The CDR3 runs to 16 residues. The CDR3 DNA follows: TGTGCCAGCAACAGTTTCCGGGCAGGGGCTTTAGATACGCAGTATTTT. Translating it yields CASNSFRAGALDTQYF.

This clone was observed a single time. The chain employs TRBV11-2 and TRBJ1-1; 8 bases are a match to TRBD1. V trimming: 5 bases; J trimming: 11 bases; junction bases outside the gene matches: 16. The CDR3 length is 15 residues. Germline values: CDR1 SGHAT, CDR2 FQNNGV. CDR3 in DNA: TGTGCCAGCAGCACATGGGGGACCGGACAGGGAAAGGCTTTCTTT. The encoded protein is CASSTWGTGQGKAFF. The complete variable domain, with remaining parts taken from reference TRBV11-2 and TRBJ1-1, reads EAGVAQSPRYKIIEKRQSVAFWCNPISGHATLYWYQQILGQGPKLLIQFQNNGVVDDSQLPKDRFSAERLKGVDSTLKIQPAKLEDSAVYLCASSTWGTGQGKAFFGQGTRLTVV.